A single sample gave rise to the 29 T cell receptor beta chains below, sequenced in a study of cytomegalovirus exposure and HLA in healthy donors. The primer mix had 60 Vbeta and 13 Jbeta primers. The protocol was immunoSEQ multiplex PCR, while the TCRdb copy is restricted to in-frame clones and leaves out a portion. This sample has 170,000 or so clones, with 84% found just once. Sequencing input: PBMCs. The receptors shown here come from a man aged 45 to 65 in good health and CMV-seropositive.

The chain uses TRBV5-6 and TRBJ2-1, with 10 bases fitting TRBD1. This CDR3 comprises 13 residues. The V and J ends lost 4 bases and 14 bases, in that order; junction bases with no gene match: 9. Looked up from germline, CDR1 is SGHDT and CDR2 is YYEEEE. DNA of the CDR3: TGTGCCAGCAGCCTCCCGAGTGGACAGGGGGAGTTCTTC. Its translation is CASSLPSGQGEFF.

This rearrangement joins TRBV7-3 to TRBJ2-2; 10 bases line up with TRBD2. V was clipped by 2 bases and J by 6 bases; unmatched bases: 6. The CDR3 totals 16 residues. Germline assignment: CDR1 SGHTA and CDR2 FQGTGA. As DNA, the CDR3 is TGTGCCAGCAGCTTAGAGGGGACTAGCGTAGCCGGGGAGCTGTTTTTT. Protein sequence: CASSLEGTSVAGELFF. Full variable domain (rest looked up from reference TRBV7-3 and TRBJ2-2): GAGVSQTPSNKVTEKGKYVELRCDPISGHTALYWYRQSLGQGPEFLIYFQGTGAADDSGLPNDRFFAVRPEGSVSTLKIQRTERGDSAVYLCASSLEGTSVAGELFFGEGSRLTVL.

CDR3 protein: CASSLEAVEGNQPQHF. In nucleotides, the CDR3 is TGCGCCAGCAGCTTGGAGGCGGTTGAAGGAAATCAGCCCCAGCATTTT. J is TRBJ1-5 and V is TRBV5-1; D is unclear. Germline V gives CDR1 SGHRS, CDR2 YFSETQ. V dropped 0 bases and J dropped 4 bases, with 14 bases sitting between them. The CDR3 runs 16 residues.

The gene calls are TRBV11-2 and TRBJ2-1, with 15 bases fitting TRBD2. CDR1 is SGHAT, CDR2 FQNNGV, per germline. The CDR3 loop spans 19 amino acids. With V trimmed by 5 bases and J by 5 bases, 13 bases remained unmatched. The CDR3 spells CASSPLRTSGRAMNNEQFF. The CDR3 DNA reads TGTGCCAGCAGCCCCCTCAGGACTAGCGGGAGGGCCATGAACAATGAGCAGTTCTTC.

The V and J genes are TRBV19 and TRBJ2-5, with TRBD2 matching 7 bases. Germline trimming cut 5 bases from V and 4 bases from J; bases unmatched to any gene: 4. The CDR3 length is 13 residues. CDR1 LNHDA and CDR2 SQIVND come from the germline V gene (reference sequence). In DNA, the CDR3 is TGTGCCAGTAGTTCCTCGGGGGGAGAGACCCAGTACTTC. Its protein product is CASSSSGGETQYF.

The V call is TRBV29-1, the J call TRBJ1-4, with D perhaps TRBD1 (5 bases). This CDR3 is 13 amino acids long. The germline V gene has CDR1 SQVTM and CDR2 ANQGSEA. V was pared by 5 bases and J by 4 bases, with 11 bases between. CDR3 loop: CSVKTDLNEKLFF. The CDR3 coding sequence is TGCAGCGTTAAGACAGATCTTAATGAAAAACTGTTTTTT.

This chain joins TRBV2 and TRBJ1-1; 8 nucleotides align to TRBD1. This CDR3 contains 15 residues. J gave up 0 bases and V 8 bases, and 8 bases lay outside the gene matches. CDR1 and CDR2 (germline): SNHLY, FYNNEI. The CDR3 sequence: CASGRTGLMNTEAFF. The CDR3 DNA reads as TGTGCCAGCGGACGGACAGGGCTCATGAACACTGAAGCTTTCTTT.

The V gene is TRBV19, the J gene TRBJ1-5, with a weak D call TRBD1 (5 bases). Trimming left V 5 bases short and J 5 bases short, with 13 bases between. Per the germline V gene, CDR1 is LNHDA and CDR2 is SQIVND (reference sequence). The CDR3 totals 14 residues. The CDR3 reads CASSDTGPHQPQHF. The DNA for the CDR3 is TGTGCCAGTAGTGATACAGGTCCGCATCAGCCCCAGCATTTT.

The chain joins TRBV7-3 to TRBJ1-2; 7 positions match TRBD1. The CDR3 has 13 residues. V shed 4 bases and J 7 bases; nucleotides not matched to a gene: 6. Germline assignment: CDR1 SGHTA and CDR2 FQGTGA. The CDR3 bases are TGTGCCAGCAGCTCCAGGGGGATGAGTGGCTACACCTTC. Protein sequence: CASSSRGMSGYTF.

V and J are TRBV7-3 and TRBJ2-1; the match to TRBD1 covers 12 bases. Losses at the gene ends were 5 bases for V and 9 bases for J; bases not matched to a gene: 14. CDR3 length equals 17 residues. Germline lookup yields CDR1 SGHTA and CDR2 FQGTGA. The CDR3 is CASSRLAGQGALVEQFF. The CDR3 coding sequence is TGTGCCAGCAGCAGACTCGCGGGACAGGGGGCGCTCGTTGAGCAGTTCTTC.

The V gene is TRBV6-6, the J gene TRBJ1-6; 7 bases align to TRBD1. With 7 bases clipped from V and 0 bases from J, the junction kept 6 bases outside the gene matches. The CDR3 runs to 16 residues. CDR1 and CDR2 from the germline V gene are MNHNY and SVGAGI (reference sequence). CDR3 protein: CASKQAGGSYNSPLHF. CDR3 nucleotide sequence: TGTGCCAGCAAACAAGCAGGGGGCTCCTATAATTCACCCCTCCACTTT.

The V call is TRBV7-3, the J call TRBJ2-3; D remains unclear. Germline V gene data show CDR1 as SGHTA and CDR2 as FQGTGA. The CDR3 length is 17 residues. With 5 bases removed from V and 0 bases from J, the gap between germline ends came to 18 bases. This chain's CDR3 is CASSPNTVVTSTDTQYF. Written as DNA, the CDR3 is TGTGCCAGCAGCCCAAATACGGTGGTAACTAGCACAGATACGCAGTATTTT.

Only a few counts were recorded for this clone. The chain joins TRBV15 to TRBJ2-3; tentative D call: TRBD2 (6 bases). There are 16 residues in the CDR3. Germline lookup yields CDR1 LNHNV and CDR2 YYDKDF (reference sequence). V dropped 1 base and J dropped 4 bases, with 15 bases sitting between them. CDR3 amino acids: CATSRVGGVSADTQYF. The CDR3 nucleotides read TGTGCCACCAGCAGAGTCGGGGGAGTAAGCGCAGATACGCAGTATTTT.

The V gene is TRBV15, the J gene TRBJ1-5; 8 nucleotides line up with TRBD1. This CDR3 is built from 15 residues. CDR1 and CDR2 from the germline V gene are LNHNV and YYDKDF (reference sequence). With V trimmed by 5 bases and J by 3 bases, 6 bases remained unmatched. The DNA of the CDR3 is TGTGCCACCAGCTCACGACAGGGGATCAATCAGCCCCAGCATTTT. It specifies CATSSRQGINQPQHF.

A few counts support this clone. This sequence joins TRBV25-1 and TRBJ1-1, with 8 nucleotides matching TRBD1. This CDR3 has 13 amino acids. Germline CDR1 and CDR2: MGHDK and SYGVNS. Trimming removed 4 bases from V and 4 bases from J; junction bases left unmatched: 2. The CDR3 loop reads CASSGGQATEAFF. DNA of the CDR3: TGTGCCAGCAGTGGGGGACAGGCCACTGAAGCTTTCTTT.

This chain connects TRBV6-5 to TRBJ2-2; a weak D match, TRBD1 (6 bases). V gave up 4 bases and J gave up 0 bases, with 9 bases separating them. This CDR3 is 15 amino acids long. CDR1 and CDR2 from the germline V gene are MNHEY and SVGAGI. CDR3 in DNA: TGTGCCAGCAGTTTCGACAGGCCGAACACCGGGGAGCTGTTTTTT. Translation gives CASSFDRPNTGELFF.

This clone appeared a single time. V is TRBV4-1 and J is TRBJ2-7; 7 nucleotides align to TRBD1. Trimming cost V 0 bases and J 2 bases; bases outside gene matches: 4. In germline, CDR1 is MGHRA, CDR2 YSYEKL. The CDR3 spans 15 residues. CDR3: CASSQEDRVTYEQYF. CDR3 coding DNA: TGCGCCAGCAGCCAAGAAGACAGGGTAACCTACGAGCAGTACTTC.

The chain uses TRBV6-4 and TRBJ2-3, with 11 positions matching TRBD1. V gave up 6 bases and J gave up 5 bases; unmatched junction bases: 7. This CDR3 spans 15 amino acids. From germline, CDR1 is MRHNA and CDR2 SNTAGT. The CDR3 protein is CASSTGQGGGDTQYF. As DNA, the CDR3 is TGTGCCAGCAGCACGGGACAGGGGGGAGGAGATACGCAGTATTTT.

Here the CDR3 reads CASSPERNDLAKNIQYF. The CDR3 DNA is TGTGCCAGCTCACCCGAGAGAAACGATCTAGCCAAAAACATTCAGTACTTC. The J gene is TRBJ2-4, the V gene TRBV18; D gene ambiguous. The V end was cut by 3 bases, the J end by 0 bases, with 15 bases between. The CDR3 totals 17 residues. Germline assignment: CDR1 KGHSH and CDR2 LQKENI.

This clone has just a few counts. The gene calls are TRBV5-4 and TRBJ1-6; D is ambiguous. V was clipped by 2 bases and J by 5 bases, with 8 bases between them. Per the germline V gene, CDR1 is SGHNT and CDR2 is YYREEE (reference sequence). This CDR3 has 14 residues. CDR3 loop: CASSFGGNNSPLHF. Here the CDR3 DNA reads TGTGCCAGCAGCTTTGGAGGGAATAATTCACCCCTCCACTTT.

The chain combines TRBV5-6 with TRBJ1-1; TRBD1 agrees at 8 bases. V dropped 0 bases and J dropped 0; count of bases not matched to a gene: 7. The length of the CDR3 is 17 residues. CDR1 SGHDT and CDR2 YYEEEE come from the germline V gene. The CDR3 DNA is TGTGCCAGCAGCTTGGAACAGCCAGGGGGCTTGAACACTGAAGCTTTCTTT. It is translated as CASSLEQPGGLNTEAFF.

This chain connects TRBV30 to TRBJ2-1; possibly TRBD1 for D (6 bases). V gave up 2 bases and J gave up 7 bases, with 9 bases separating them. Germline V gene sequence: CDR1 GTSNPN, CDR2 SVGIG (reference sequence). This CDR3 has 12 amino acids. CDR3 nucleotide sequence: TGTGCCTGGAGTCCACAGGGAAATGAGCAGTTCTTC. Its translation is CAWSPQGNEQFF.

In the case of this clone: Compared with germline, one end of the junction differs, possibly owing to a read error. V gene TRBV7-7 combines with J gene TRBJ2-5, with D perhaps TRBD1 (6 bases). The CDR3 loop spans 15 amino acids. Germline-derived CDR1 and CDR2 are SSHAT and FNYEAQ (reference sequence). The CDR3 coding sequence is TGTGCTAGCAGCAAAACAGGGTCGAAACAGGAGACCCAGTACTTC. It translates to CASSKTGSKQETQYF.

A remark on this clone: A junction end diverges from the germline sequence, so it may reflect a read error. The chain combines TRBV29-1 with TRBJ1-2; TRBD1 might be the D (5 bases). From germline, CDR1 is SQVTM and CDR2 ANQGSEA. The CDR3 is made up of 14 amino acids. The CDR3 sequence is CSVRIRAPGYGYTF. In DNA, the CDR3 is TGCAGCGTTCGGATCAGGGCCCCCGGCTATGGCTATACCTTC.

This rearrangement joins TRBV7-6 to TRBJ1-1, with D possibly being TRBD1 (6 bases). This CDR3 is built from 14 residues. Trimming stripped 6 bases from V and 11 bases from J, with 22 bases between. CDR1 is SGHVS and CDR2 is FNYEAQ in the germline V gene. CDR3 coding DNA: TGTGCCAGCAGTTCGTCGGGACAAGCCGGCCGGGCTTTCTTT. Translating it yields CASSSSGQAGRAFF.

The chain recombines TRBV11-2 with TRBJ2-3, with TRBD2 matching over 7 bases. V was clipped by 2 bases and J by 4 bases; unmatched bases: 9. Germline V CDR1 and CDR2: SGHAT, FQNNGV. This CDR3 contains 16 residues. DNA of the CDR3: TGTGCCAGCAGCTTAACTCGCGGGGGAGTTTCAGATACGCAGTATTTT. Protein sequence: CASSLTRGGVSDTQYF.

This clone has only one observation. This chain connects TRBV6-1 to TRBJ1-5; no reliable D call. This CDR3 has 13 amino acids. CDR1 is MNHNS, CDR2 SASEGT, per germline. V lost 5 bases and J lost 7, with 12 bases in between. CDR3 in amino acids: CASSRERGQPQHF. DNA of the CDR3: TGTGCCAGCAGTCGGGAGAGAGGGCAGCCCCAGCATTTT.

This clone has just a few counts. CDR3 in DNA: TGTGCCAGCAGCTTTCCGGATCGGGACTCTTCTACGTGGGGCAATCAGCCCCAGCATTTT. As protein: CASSFPDRDSSTWGNQPQHF. The chain joins TRBV11-3 to TRBJ1-5, with D perhaps matching TRBD1 (5 bases). Germline CDR1 is SGHNT and CDR2 is YENEEA. This CDR3 region has 20 residues. The germline V and J ends were trimmed by 3 bases and 2 bases, with 26 bases remaining between them.

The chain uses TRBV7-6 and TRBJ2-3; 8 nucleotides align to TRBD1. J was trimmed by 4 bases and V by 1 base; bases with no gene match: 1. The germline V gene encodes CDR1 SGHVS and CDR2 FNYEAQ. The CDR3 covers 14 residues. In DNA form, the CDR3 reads TGTGCCAGCAGCTTAGGGACAGGGTCAGATACGCAGTATTTT. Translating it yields CASSLGTGSDTQYF.